Ten or more counts support the clone carrying this TCR beta chain. Its target is not known. The data stem from a study of T-cell memory formation after mild COVID-19. MiXCR, run by TCRdb on the 5' RACE reads, gives a single entry per CDR3 protein. In the table there are roughly 510,000 distinct CDR3 sequences, 15% to 20% of which are singletons. Study-level points and caveats: Contracting CD4+ clones were located mainly in CM and EM, and CD8+ clones in EMRA.

This CDR3 comprises 16 residues. V gave up 2 bases and J gave up 0 bases, with 14 bases separating them. Germline V gives CDR1 SGHTA, CDR2 FQGNSA. The sequence derives from an adult woman who had mild COVID-19 (a few samples of this study predate the infection). Cell type and time point are not known. The chain couples TRBV7-2 to TRBJ2-7; D is ambiguous. Material for sequencing was PBMCs or a T cell subset sorted from them (not recorded which). In nucleotides, the CDR3 is TGTGCCAGCAGCTTAAGTTCGGAACTCCACTCCTACGAGCAGTACTTC. Translating it yields CASSLSSELHSYEQYF.